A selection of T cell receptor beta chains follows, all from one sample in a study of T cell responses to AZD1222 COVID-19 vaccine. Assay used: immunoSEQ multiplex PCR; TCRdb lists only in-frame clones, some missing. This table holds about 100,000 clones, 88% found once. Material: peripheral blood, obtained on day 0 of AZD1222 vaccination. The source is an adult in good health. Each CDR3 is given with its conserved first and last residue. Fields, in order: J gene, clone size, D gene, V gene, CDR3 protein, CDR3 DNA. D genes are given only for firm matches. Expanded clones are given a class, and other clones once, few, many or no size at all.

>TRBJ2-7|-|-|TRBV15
CAARRGGGHEQYF
TGTGCCGCGAGAAGGGGGGGAGGCCACGAGCAGTACTTC
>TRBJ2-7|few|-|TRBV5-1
CASSPGQYSYEQYF
TGCGCCAGCAGCCCAGGACAGTACTCCTACGAGCAGTACTTC
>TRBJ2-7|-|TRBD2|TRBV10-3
CAIKAGGPVKSEQYF
TGTGCCATCAAGGCGGGAGGGCCGGTTAAGAGCGAGCAGTACTTC
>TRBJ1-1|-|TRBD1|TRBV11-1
CASSRGEGTGIPEAFF
TGTGCCAGCAGCAGAGGTGAAGGGACAGGGATCCCTGAAGCTTTCTTT
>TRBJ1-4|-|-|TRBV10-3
CAISAGKGEAGEKLFF
TGTGCCATCAGTGCCGGGAAAGGGGAGGCAGGTGAAAAACTGTTTTTT
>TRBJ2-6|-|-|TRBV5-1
CASSPYSGANVLTF
TGCGCCAGCAGCCCCTACTCTGGGGCCAACGTCCTGACTTTC
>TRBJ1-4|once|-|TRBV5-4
CASSSFPNEKLFF
TGTGCCAGCAGCTCCTTCCCCAATGAAAAACTGTTTTTT
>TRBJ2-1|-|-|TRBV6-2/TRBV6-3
CASSYSLANDEQFF
TGTGCCAGCAGTTACTCGCTAGCTAACGATGAGCAGTTCTTC
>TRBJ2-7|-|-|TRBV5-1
CASRDGEKYEQYF
TGCGCCAGCCGGGACGGAGAGAAGTACGAGCAGTACTTC
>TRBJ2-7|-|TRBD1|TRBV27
CASSRDRPSSYEQYF
TGTGCCAGCAGTAGGGACAGGCCCAGCTCCTACGAGCAGTACTTC
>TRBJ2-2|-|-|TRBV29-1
CSVVVGTGELFF
TGCAGCGTTGTCGTGGGGACCGGGGAGCTGTTTTTT
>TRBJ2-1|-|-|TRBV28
CASSTSGSYNEQFF
TGTGCCAGCAGTACCTCCGGGTCCTACAATGAGCAGTTCTTC
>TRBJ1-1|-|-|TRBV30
CAWSVGNTEAFF
TGTGCCTGGAGTGTAGGGAACACTGAAGCTTTCTTT
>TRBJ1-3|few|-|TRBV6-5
CASSYSRVEAGNTIYF
TGTGCCAGCAGTTACTCGCGCGTGGAGGCTGGAAACACCATATATTTT
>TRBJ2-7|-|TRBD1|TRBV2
CASSRRQGNYEQYF
TGTGCCAGCTCGAGGAGACAGGGGAACTACGAGCAGTACTTC
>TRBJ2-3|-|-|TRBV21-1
CASSKNWGVTTDTQYF
TGTGCCAGCAGCAAAAATTGGGGGGTCACCACAGATACGCAGTATTTT
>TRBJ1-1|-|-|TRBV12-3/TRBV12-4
CLTGTLNTEAFF
TGTCTCACCGGGACCTTGAACACTGAAGCTTTCTTT
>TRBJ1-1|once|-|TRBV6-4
CASRLGANTEAFF
TGTGCCAGCAGGCTAGGGGCGAACACTGAAGCTTTCTTT
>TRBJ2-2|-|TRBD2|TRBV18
CASSLLAGAAGELFF
TGTGCCAGCTCACTCCTAGCGGGAGCGGCCGGGGAGCTGTTTTTT
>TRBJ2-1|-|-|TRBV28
CASSFRGGHWEQFF
TGTGCCAGCAGTTTCAGGGGGGGACACTGGGAGCAGTTCTTC
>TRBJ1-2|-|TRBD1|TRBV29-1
CSVLIGTGEGYTF
TGCAGCGTTCTGATCGGGACAGGGGAAGGCTACACCTTC
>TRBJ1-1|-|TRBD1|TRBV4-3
CASSQYRDREAFF
TGCGCCAGCAGCCAGTACCGGGACAGAGAAGCTTTCTTT
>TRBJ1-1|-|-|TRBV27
CASSSNADSEAFF
TGTGCCAGCAGTTCCAACGCAGACAGCGAAGCTTTCTTT
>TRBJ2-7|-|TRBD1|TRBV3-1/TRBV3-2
CASSTGTGFYEQYF
TGTGCCAGCAGTACCGGGACAGGGTTCTACGAGCAGTACTTC
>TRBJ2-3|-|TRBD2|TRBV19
CASSIGRGGGLTDTQYF
TGTGCCAGTAGTATAGGGCGGGGGGGAGGCCTCACAGATACGCAGTATTTT
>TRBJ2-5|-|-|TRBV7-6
CASSARFKETQYF
TGTGCCAGCAGCGCCCGTTTCAAAGAGACCCAGTACTTC
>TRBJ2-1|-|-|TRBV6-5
CASRTNYNEQFF
TGTGCCAGCAGGACTAATTACAATGAGCAGTTCTTC
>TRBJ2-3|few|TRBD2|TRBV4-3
CASSASGGSGADTQYF
TGCGCCAGCAGCGCCTCGGGAGGGTCAGGGGCAGATACGCAGTATTTT
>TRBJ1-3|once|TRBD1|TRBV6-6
CASSYDRGRGNTIYF
TGTGCCAGCAGTTACGACAGGGGGCGGGGAAACACCATATATTTT
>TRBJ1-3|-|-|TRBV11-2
CASSSIDRSGGNTIYF
TGTGCCAGCAGCTCTATTGACAGGTCCGGGGGGAACACCATATATTTT
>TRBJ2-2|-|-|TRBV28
CASTQNPSATGELFF
TGTGCCAGCACTCAAAACCCCTCCGCGACCGGGGAGCTGTTTTTT
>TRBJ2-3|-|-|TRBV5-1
CASSFRGRLSTDTQYF
TGCGCCAGCAGCTTCAGGGGTAGGCTTAGCACAGATACGCAGTATTTT
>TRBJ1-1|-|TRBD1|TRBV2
CASLDRARVNTEAFF
TGTGCCAGCCTAGACAGGGCGCGTGTGAACACTGAAGCTTTCTTT
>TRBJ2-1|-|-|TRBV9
CASSVAPGNEQFF
TGTGCCAGCAGCGTAGCCCCCGGCAATGAGCAGTTCTTC
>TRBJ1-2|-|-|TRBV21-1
CASSVCPSDGYTF
TGTGCCAGCAGCGTTTGCCCCTCAGACGGCTACACCTTC
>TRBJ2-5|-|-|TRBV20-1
CSAPTARTQYF
TGCAGTGCCCCGACGGCACGGACCCAGTACTTC
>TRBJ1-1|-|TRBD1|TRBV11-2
CASSRTGGVIDEAFF
TGTGCCAGCAGCAGGACAGGGGGGGTGATCGACGAAGCTTTCTTT
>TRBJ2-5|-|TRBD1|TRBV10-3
CAISPGTGDAETQYF
TGTGCCATCAGCCCCGGGACAGGGGACGCAGAGACCCAGTACTTC
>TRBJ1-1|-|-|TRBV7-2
CASSLGQNTEAFF
TGTGCCAGCAGCTTAGGACAGAACACTGAAGCTTTCTTT
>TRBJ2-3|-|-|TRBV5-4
CASSLGGVGQISTDTQYF
TGTGCCAGCAGCTTGGGGGGGGTGGGCCAGATTAGCACAGATACGCAGTATTTT
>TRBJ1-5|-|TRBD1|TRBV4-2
CASSQGRDRQNSNQPQHF
TGTGCCAGCAGCCAAGGCCGGGACAGGCAAAATAGCAATCAGCCCCAGCATTTT
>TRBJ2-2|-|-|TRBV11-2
CASRPVGANTGELFF
TGTGCCAGCCGACCAGTGGGAGCGAACACCGGGGAGCTGTTTTTT
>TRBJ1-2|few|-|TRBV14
CASSRGPLNYGYTF
TGTGCCAGCAGCCGCGGACCCTTAAACTATGGCTACACCTTC
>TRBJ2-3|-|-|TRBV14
CASSQDVGLALDTQYF
TGTGCCAGCAGCCAAGATGTGGGGCTGGCTTTAGATACGCAGTATTTT
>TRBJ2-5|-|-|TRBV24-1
CAPPRTPGEKTQYF
TGCGCTCCTCCCAGGACTCCGGGGGAGAAGACCCAGTACTTC
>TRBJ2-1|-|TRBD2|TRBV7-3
CASSERGGLAVSYNEQFF
TGTGCCAGCAGCGAACGAGGAGGACTAGCGGTCTCCTACAATGAGCAGTTCTTC